One and the same sample provided the 3 T cell receptor beta chains below, sequenced in a study of blood T cell repertoires in COVID-19. This table comes from immunoSEQ multiplex PCR, and its TCRdb copy is limited to in-frame clones, with some not included. The data show roughly 160,000 clones, with approximately 86% seen just once and roughly 8.4% held by the top ten. Sequencing was performed on peripheral blood. The receptors originated from an elderly woman with COVID-19, enrolled during active disease.

The gene calls are TRBV7-3 and TRBJ1-1; 8 nucleotides agree with TRBD1. Trimming took 5 bases from V and 0 from J; bases not matched to a gene: 8. Germline loops: CDR1 SGHTA, CDR2 FQGTGA. This CDR3 comprises 16 residues. The CDR3 DNA follows: TGTGCCAGCAGCCCGGACAGGGCGGGGGTGAACACTGAAGCTTTCTTT. Translation gives CASSPDRAGVNTEAFF.

V and J are TRBV21-1 and TRBJ2-1; the table gives TRBD2 as D, unverified against the DNA. TRBV21-1 is a documented pseudogene. The CDR3 consists of 18 residues. CDR3 sequence (DNA): TGTGCCAGCAGCAAAGTCCCCTTAGCGGGATTGGCTAACAATGAGCAGTTCTTC. Amino acid sequence: CASSKVPLAGLANNEQFF.

The chain links TRBV11-2 to TRBJ2-7; 8 positions agree with TRBD1. With 4 bases clipped from V and 4 bases from J, the junction kept 3 bases outside the gene matches. Per germline, CDR1 SGHAT and CDR2 FQNNGV. The CDR3 runs 13 residues. The CDR3 reads CASSSGQEYEQYF. The CDR3 DNA sequence: TGTGCCAGCAGCTCGGGACAGGAGTACGAGCAGTACTTC. The entire variable domain, with the rest obtained from reference TRBV11-2 and TRBJ2-7, is as follows: EAGVAQSPRYKIIEKRQSVAFWCNPISGHATLYWYQQILGQGPKLLIQFQNNGVVDDSQLPKDRFSAERLKGVDSTLKIQPAKLEDSAVYLCASSSGQEYEQYFGPGTRLTVT.